These 8 T cell receptor beta chains share one sample of origin, sequenced in a study of OX40 agonist ivuxolimab in advanced cancers. Method: immunoSEQ multiplex PCR; TCRdb's copy keeps in-frame clones and lacks some. The sample lists about 71,000 clones; around nine tenths were seen once. The sequences come from CD4+ or CD8+ T cells sorted from blood, collected in a trial of the OX40 agonist ivuxolimab. The receptors here all came from an adult with an advanced solid tumor such as melanoma, head and neck, liver or kidney cancer.

V is TRBV2 and J is TRBJ1-1, with D perhaps matching TRBD1 (5 bases). Between the trimmed V and J ends, which lost 7 bases and 5 bases, there was a span of 17 bases. The CDR3 sequence is 14 residues long. Germline V gene sequence: CDR1 SNHLY, CDR2 FYNNEI. In nucleotides, the CDR3 is TGTGCCAGCACCTCAGGGAGGAGGAAAACTGAAGCTTTCTTT. It translates to CASTSGRRKTEAFF.

The gene calls are TRBV9 and TRBJ2-3, with D unclear. From germline, CDR1 is SGDLS and CDR2 YYNGEE. The CDR3 contains 12 residues. With 0 bases removed from V and 6 bases from J, the gap between germline ends came to 5 bases. The CDR3 DNA is TGTGCCAGCAGCGTAGATTGGGATACGCAGTATTTT. Protein sequence: CASSVDWDTQYF.

The J gene is TRBJ1-2, the V gene TRBV28, with D possibly being TRBD1 (5 bases). V lost 4 bases and J 8 bases, leaving 14 bases between the germline ends. CDR3 length equals 13 residues. CDR1 is MDHEN and CDR2 is SYDVKM in the germline V gene. For the CDR3, the DNA is TGTGCCAGCAGTTCAGCAGGGCCCCGCGGCTACACCTTC. Amino acids: CASSSAGPRGYTF.

The chain combines TRBV10-1 with TRBJ2-3; D is unclear. V shed 3 bases and J shed 0 bases, with 4 bases lying between them. Germline V lookup: CDR1 WNHNN, CDR2 SYGVQD (reference sequence). This CDR3 spans 13 amino acids. The CDR3, as DNA: TGCGCCAGCAGTGACTCTAGCACAGATACGCAGTATTTT. Translating gives CASSDSSTDTQYF.

The V and J genes are TRBV6-6 and TRBJ2-7; 8 nucleotides align to TRBD1. With V trimmed by 2 bases and J by 3 bases, 3 bases remained unmatched. This CDR3 is 14 amino acids long. CDR1 is MNHNY, CDR2 SVGAGI, per germline (reference sequence). CDR3 loop: CASSYRTGFYEQYF. CDR3 nucleotides: TGTGCCAGCAGTTACCGGACAGGGTTCTACGAGCAGTACTTC.

The rearrangement links TRBV6-1 to TRBJ2-7, with D possibly TRBD1 on 5 matching bases. Germline CDR1 reads MNHNS; CDR2 reads SASEGT. This CDR3 region has 14 residues. Trimming left V 6 bases short and J 2 bases short, with 14 bases between. The CDR3 region has the DNA TGTGCCAGCAGATCGGACAAGGACCCCTACGAGCAGTACTTC. Translation gives CASRSDKDPYEQYF.

This chain connects TRBV19 to TRBJ1-2; 8 bases agree with TRBD1. The CDR3 runs to 15 residues. Germline values: CDR1 LNHDA, CDR2 SQIVND (reference sequence). V shed 10 bases and J 5 bases; nucleotides not matched to a gene: 15. The CDR3 reads CATLQGVERAYGYTF. The CDR3 DNA reads as TGTGCCACCTTACAGGGGGTGGAGAGAGCTTATGGCTACACCTTC.

The J gene is TRBJ1-1, the V gene TRBV9; the D is unclear. V was clipped by 7 bases and J by 4 bases, with 11 bases between them. This CDR3 is 12 amino acids long. Germline CDR1 is SGDLS and CDR2 is YYNGEE. Written as DNA, the CDR3 is TGTGCCAGCCAGACTGCCGGCACTGAAGCTTTCTTT. This codes for CASQTAGTEAFF.